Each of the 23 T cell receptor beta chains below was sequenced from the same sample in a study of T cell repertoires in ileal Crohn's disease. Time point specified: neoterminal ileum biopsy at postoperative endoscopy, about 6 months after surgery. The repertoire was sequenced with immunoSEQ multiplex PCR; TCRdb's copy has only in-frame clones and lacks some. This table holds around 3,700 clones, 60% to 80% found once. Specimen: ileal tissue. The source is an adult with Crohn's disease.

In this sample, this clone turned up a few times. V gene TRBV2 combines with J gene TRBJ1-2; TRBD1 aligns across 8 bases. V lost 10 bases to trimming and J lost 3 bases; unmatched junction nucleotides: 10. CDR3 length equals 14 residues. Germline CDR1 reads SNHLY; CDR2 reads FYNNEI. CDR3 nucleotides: TGTGCCACCCACTTGGACAGGGATTACTATGGCTACACCTTC. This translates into CATHLDRDYYGYTF.

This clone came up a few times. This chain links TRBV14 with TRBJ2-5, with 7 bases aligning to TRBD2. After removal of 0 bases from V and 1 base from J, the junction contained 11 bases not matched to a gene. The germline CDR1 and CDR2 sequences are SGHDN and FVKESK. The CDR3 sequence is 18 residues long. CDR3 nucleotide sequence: TGTGCCAGCAGCCAAGAACGTCCAAGCGGGGACCCCCAAGAGACCCAGTACTTC. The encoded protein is CASSQERPSGDPQETQYF. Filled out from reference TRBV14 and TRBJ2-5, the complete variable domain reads EAGVTQFPSHSVIEKGQTVTLRCDPISGHDNLYWYRRVMGKEIKFLLHFVKESKQDESGMPNNRFLAERTGGTYSTLKVQPAELEDSGVYFCASSQERPSGDPQETQYFGPGTRLLVL.

The CDR3 spells CAWRGTSSGANVLTF. The CDR3 region has the DNA TGTGCCTGGAGAGGGACTAGCTCGGGGGCCAACGTCCTGACTTTC. The chain carries TRBV30 and TRBJ2-6; 9 bases fit TRBD2. J lost 4 bases, V lost 3 bases, and 4 bases had no gene match. CDR1 GTSNPN and CDR2 SVGIG come from the germline V gene (reference sequence). The CDR3 loop spans 15 amino acids.

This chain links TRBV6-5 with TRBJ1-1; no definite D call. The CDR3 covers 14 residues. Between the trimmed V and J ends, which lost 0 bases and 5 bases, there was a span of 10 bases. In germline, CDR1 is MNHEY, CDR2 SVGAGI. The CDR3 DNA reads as TGTGCCAGCAGTTACTCTCGTGGAGGGACTGAAGCTTTCTTT. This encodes CASSYSRGGTEAFF.

This CDR3 is CSVTSNEQFF. CDR3 coding DNA: TGCAGCGTTACGAGCAATGAGCAGTTCTTC. The chain combines TRBV29-1 with TRBJ2-1; D is undetermined. The CDR3 totals 10 residues. V was shortened by 5 bases and J by 6 bases, with 5 bases between the two germline ends. CDR1 SQVTM and CDR2 ANQGSEA come from the germline V gene.

This CDR3 reads CASSPWDSYTGELFF. The CDR3 nucleotides are TGTGCCAGCAGCCCCTGGGACTCCTACACCGGGGAGCTGTTTTTT. The chain couples TRBV9 to TRBJ2-2, with D perhaps matching TRBD2 (6 bases). This CDR3 has 15 residues. V lost 4 bases and J 3 bases, leaving 13 bases between the germline ends. Germline CDR1 reads SGDLS; CDR2 reads YYNGEE.

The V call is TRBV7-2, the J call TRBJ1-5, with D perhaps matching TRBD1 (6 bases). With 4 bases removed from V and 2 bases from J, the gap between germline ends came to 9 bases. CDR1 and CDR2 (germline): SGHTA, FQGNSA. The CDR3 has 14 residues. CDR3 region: CASSWTVGNQPQHF. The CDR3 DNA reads TGTGCCAGCAGCTGGACAGTAGGCAATCAGCCCCAGCATTTT.

The CDR3 here is CASSPSGQGNTIYF. CDR3 DNA sequence: TGTGCCAGCAGCCCGTCGGGACAGGGAAACACCATATATTTT. V usage is TRBV7-2 and J usage is TRBJ1-3; the match to TRBD1 covers 7 bases. J gave up 4 bases and V 5 bases, and 5 bases lay outside the gene matches. Germline-derived CDR1 and CDR2 are SGHTA and FQGNSA. This CDR3 contains 14 residues.

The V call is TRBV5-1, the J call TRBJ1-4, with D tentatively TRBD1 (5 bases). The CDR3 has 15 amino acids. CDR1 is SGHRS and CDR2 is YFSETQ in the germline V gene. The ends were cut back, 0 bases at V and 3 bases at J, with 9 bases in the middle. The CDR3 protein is CASSLGGDPNEKLFF. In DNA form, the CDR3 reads TGCGCCAGCAGCTTGGGGGGGGACCCTAATGAAAAACTGTTTTTT.

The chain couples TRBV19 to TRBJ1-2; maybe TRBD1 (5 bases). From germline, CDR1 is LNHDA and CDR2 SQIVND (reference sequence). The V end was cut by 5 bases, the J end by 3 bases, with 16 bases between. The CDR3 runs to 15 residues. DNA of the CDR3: TGTGCCAGTAGTTTGTCGGGGGGAGACTACTATGGCTACACCTTC. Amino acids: CASSLSGGDYYGYTF.

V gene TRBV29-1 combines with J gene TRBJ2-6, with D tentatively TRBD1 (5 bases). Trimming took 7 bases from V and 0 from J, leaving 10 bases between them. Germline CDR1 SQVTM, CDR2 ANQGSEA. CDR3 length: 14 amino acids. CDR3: CSAQGASGANVLTF. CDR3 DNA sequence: TGCAGCGCCCAAGGGGCCTCTGGGGCCAACGTCCTGACTTTC.

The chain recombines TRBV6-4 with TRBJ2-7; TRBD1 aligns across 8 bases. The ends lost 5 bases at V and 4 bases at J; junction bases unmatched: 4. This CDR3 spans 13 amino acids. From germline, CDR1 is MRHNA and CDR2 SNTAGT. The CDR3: CASSLRQGYEQYF. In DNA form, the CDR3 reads TGTGCCAGCAGTCTCAGACAGGGGTACGAGCAGTACTTC.

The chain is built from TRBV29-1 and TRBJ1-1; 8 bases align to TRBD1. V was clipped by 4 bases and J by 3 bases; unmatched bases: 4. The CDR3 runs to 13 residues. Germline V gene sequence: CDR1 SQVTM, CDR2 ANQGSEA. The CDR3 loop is CSVAQGGDTEAFF. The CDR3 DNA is TGCAGCGTTGCACAGGGGGGGGACACTGAAGCTTTCTTT.

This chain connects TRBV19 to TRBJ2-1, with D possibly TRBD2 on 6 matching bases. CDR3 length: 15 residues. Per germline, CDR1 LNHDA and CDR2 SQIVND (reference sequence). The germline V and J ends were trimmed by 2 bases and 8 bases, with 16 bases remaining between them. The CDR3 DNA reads TGTGCCAGTAGTATAAGTTCTAGCGCCGTTTATGAGCAGTTCTTC. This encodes CASSISSSAVYEQFF.

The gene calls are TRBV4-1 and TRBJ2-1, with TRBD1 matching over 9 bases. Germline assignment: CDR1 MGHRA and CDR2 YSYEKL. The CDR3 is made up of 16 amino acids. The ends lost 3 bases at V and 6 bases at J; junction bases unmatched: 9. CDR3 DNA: TGCGCCAGCAGCCAGACACCATCGACAGGGGGCAATGAGCAGTTCTTC. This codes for CASSQTPSTGGNEQFF.

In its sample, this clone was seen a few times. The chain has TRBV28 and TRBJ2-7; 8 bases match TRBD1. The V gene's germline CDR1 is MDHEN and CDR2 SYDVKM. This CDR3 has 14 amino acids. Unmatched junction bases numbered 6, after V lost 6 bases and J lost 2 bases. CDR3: CASRSGTGAYEQYF. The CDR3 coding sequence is TGTGCCAGCAGGTCCGGGACAGGAGCCTACGAGCAGTACTTC.

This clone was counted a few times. CDR3 nucleotides: TGCAGCGTTGAAGTCTGGGAGAGCTCCTACGAGCAGTACTTC. Translation: CSVEVWESSYEQYF. V gene TRBV29-1 combines with J gene TRBJ2-7; possible D gene TRBD2, 5 bases. The CDR3 runs 14 residues. Germline V gene lookup returns CDR1 SQVTM and CDR2 ANQGSEA. With 1 base removed from V and 0 bases from J, the gap between germline ends came to 10 bases.

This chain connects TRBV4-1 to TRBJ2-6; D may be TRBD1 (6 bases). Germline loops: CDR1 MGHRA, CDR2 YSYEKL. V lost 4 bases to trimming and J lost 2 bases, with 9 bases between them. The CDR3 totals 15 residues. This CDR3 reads CASSPGTPGANVLTF. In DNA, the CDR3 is TGCGCCAGCAGCCCCGGGACACCTGGGGCCAACGTCCTGACTTTC.

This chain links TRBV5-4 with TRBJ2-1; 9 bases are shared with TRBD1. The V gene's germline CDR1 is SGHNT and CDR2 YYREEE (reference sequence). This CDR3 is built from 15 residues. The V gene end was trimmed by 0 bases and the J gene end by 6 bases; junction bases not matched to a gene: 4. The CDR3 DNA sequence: TGTGCCAGCAGCTTGGACACAGGGGGCCGCAATGAGCAGTTCTTC. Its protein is CASSLDTGGRNEQFF.

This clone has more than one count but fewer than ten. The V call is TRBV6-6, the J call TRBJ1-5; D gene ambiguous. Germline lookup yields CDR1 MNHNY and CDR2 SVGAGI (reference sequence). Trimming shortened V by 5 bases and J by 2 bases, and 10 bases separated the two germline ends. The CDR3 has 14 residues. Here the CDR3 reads CASSLTLGNQPQHF. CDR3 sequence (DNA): TGTGCCAGCAGTCTAACCCTAGGCAATCAGCCCCAGCATTTT.

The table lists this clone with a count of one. In DNA form, the CDR3 reads TGCGCCAGCAGCCGCGATCCGGGACAGGGGGGGACTGAAGCTTTCTTT. This translates into CASSRDPGQGGTEAFF. The V call is TRBV5-1, the J call TRBJ1-1, with 11 nucleotides matching TRBD1. CDR1 and CDR2 (germline): SGHRS, YFSETQ. Trimming cost V 4 bases and J 5 bases; bases outside gene matches: 10. The CDR3 runs 16 residues.

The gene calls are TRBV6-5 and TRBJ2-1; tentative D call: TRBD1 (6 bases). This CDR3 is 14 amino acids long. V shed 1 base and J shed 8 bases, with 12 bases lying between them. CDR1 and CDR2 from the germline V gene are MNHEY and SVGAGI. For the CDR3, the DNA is TGTGCCAGCAGTTACTTTAAAGGGGGTGATGAGCAGTTCTTC. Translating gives CASSYFKGGDEQFF.

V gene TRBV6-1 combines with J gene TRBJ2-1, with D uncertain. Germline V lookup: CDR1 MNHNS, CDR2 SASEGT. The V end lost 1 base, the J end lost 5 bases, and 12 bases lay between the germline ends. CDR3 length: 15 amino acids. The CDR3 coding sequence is TGTGCCAGCAGTGAAGGGGTGGGCCCTCACAATGAGCAGTTCTTC. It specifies CASSEGVGPHNEQFF.